The 5 T cell receptor beta chains in this list originate from one sample, sequenced in a study of identical twins. TCRdb ran MiXCR on the 5' RACE reads and lists one entry per CDR3 protein. Of roughly 350,000 distinct CDR3 sequences in the sample, 7% to 9.5% are singletons; the top ten hold approximately 8.9%. The specimen sequenced was naive T cells sorted from blood. Receptor source: a woman aged 50 to 60 in good health.

This clonotype was counted a few times. This sequence joins TRBV12-3 or TRBV12-4 and TRBJ2-1, with 7 positions matching TRBD2. Germline trimming cut 7 bases from V and 2 bases from J; bases unmatched to any gene: 5. The CDR3 runs to 14 residues. CDR3 region: CASKGREPYNEQFF. Here the CDR3 DNA reads TGTGCCAGCAAGGGGCGGGAGCCCTACAATGAGCAGTTCTTC.

This clonotype occurred a few times. The chain uses TRBV20-1 and TRBJ2-5; D could derive from TRBD1 or TRBD2 (6 bases each). The CDR3 loop spans 12 amino acids. V was cut by 5 bases and J by 9 bases, with 16 bases left in between. CDR1 and CDR2 from the germline V gene are DFQATT and SNEGSKA (reference sequence). The CDR3, as DNA: TGCAGTGCTTTTCTTACCGGGGGCCCCCAGTACTTC. It yields the protein CSAFLTGGPQYF.

CDR3 residues: CASSRGLAGGGSSEQYF. CDR3 DNA sequence: TGTGCCAGCAGTAGGGGACTAGCGGGAGGAGGCTCGAGCGAGCAGTACTTC. The rearrangement links TRBV11-3 to TRBJ2-7; 15 nucleotides match TRBD2. The V and J ends lost 6 bases and 6 bases, in that order; junction bases with no gene match: 12. Germline CDR1 and CDR2: SGHNT and YENEEA. The CDR3 loop spans 17 amino acids.

This clonotype was counted between two and nine times. The chain joins TRBV4-1 to TRBJ1-2, with unresolved D. V lost 4 bases and J 0 bases, leaving 12 bases between the germline ends. Germline V gene data show CDR1 as MGHRA and CDR2 as YSYEKL. This CDR3 region has 15 residues. The CDR3 bases are TGCGCCAGCAGCCCCGGACTCAACTCTAACTATGGCTACACCTTC. Translating it yields CASSPGLNSNYGYTF.

In its sample, this clonotype was seen a few times. V usage is TRBV29-1 and J usage is TRBJ2-2, with a tentative D call TRBD1 (5 bases). The CDR3 is made up of 12 amino acids. Germline CDR1 SQVTM, CDR2 ANQGSEA. The V end lost 8 bases, the J end lost 5 bases, and 12 bases lay between the germline ends. The CDR3 sequence is CSFRVDTGELFF. CDR3 in DNA: TGCAGCTTCAGGGTTGATACCGGGGAGCTGTTTTTT.